One sample yielded the 25 T cell receptor beta chains listed below, sequenced in a study of blood T cell repertoires in COVID-19. The data were produced by immunoSEQ multiplex PCR, yet TCRdb's version contains in-frame clones alone and is incomplete. The sample consists of a few hundred thousand clones, around nine tenths of them appearing once. The sample was PBMCs or T cells enriched from blood (not recorded which). The receptors originated from a woman aged 30 to 39 who had recovered from COVID-19.

This chain links TRBV7-2 with TRBJ1-5; D possibly corresponds to TRBD1 (5 bases). This CDR3 is 14 amino acids long. In germline, CDR1 is SGHTA, CDR2 FQGNSA. Trimming took off 6 bases at V and 4 bases at J, with 13 bases between the two ends. The CDR3 DNA reads TGTGCCAGCAGGGGGGACGGGGGGAATCAGCCCCAGCATTTT. Translation gives CASRGDGGNQPQHF.

The V call is TRBV2, the J call TRBJ2-7; the D gene is possibly TRBD1 (6 bases). The germline V and J ends were trimmed by 11 bases and 3 bases, with 14 bases remaining between them. This CDR3 is built from 12 residues. Germline-derived CDR1 and CDR2 are SNHLY and FYNNEI. CDR3 DNA: TGTGCCGGACGAGAAGGGGGCTACGAGCAGTACTTC. Translated, it gives CAGREGGYEQYF.

The chain employs TRBV29-1 and TRBJ1-2; 10 positions match TRBD1. Germline CDR1 is SQVTM and CDR2 is ANQGSEA. This CDR3 contains 16 residues. Trimming cost V 5 bases and J 5 bases; bases outside gene matches: 14. DNA of the CDR3: TGCAGCGTTAGGATTCGAGGGGACAGGGGTGCATATGGCTACACCTTC. Protein sequence: CSVRIRGDRGAYGYTF.

J is TRBJ1-4 and V is TRBV15; 9 nucleotides align to TRBD1. Losses at the gene ends were 1 base for V and 7 bases for J; bases not matched to a gene: 7. The germline gives CDR1 LNHNV, CDR2 YYDKDF (reference sequence). The CDR3 is 16 residues long. The CDR3 region has the DNA TGTGCCACCAGCAGAGTTTCATGGGGACAGGGTGAAAAACTGTTTTTT. This codes for CATSRVSWGQGEKLFF.

This sequence joins TRBV7-8 and TRBJ1-2; D unclear. This CDR3 has 14 amino acids. Between the trimmed V and J ends, which lost 5 bases and 4 bases, there was a span of 14 bases. Germline loops: CDR1 SGHVS, CDR2 FQNEAQ. The CDR3 nucleotides are TGTGCCAGCAGCCCACTTGTAGGAGCCTATGGCTACACCTTC. Its protein is CASSPLVGAYGYTF.

J is TRBJ2-5 and V is TRBV4-1, with TRBD1 matching 9 bases. Trimming at V came to 4 bases and at J to 2 bases, leaving 2 bases not matched to a gene. The CDR3 extends over 14 amino acids. Germline V gives CDR1 MGHRA, CDR2 YSYEKL. The CDR3 loop is CASSPGQGQETQYF. The CDR3 nucleotides read TGCGCCAGCAGCCCGGGACAGGGACAAGAGACCCAGTACTTC.

The chain joins TRBV2 to TRBJ1-1; TRBD1 might be the D (6 bases). CDR1 and CDR2 (germline): SNHLY, FYNNEI. The CDR3 covers 15 residues. Between the trimmed V and J ends, which lost 5 bases and 3 bases, there was a span of 16 bases. CDR3 in DNA: TGTGCCAGCAGTTCCTGGCGGGGGGCGCACACTGAAGCTTTCTTT. This codes for CASSSWRGAHTEAFF. Complete variable domain (other parts from reference TRBV2 and TRBJ1-1): EPEVTQTPSHQVTQMGQEVILRCVPISNHLYFYWYRQILGQKVEFLVSFYNNEISEKSEIFDDQFSVERPDGSNFTLKIRSTKLEDSAMYFCASSSWRGAHTEAFFGQGTRLTVV.

Comment on this clone: The junction shows a germline mismatch at one end, possibly a read error. The chain is built from TRBV3-1 (or the pseudogene TRBV3-2) and TRBJ2-1; D perhaps matches TRBD2 (5 bases). Germline CDR1 and CDR2: LGHDT and YNNKEL (reference sequence). This CDR3 spans 14 amino acids. CDR3 DNA: TGTGCCAGCAGTCAAGTTCTAGGAGGCGGAGGGCAGTTCTTC. It translates to CASSQVLGGGGQFF.

This sequence joins TRBV6-7 and TRBJ1-6; unclear D gene. TRBV6-7 is assigned to the ORF class and has an uncertain function. The CDR3 totals 17 residues. Trimming pared 5 bases from V and 7 bases from J, leaving 21 bases between. CDR3 region: CASSTRGRARMNSPLHF. DNA of the CDR3: TGTGCCAGCAGTACCCGGGGTAGGGCTCGAATGAATTCACCCCTCCACTTT.

The chain recombines TRBV28 with TRBJ2-7; D is uncertain. Germline V gene data show CDR1 as MDHEN and CDR2 as SYDVKM. V was clipped by 5 bases and J by 7 bases, with 15 bases between them. The CDR3 has 13 residues. This CDR3 is CASSQTRVSEQYF. DNA of the CDR3: TGTGCCAGCAGTCAGACCCGGGTCTCGGAGCAGTACTTC.

The genes are TRBV14 and TRBJ2-3; 11 bases agree with TRBD2. Looked up from germline, CDR1 is SGHDN and CDR2 is FVKESK. The length of the CDR3 is 14 residues. The V segment lost 4 bases and the J segment 11 bases; nucleotides outside the gene matches: 8. The CDR3 bases are TGTGCCAGCAGCCCCACCCGACTAGCGGGGCAGCAGTATTTT. It specifies CASSPTRLAGQQYF.

Worth noting for this clone: In the same sample, other DNA sequences code for this CDR3. The V and J genes are TRBV7-2 and TRBJ1-6; the match to TRBD1 covers 8 bases. Germline CDR1 is SGHTA and CDR2 is FQGNSA. The CDR3 length is 15 residues. J lost 10 bases, V lost 4 bases, and 9 bases had no gene match. The CDR3 is CASSSGQGLGSPLHF. The CDR3, as DNA: TGTGCCAGCAGCTCCGGACAGGGTTTGGGGTCACCCCTCCACTTT.

V is TRBV30 and J is TRBJ1-3, with D possibly TRBD1 on 5 matching bases. This CDR3 is built from 15 residues. V gave up 5 bases and J gave up 4 bases, with 18 bases separating them. Germline CDR1 reads GTSNPN; CDR2 reads SVGIG (reference sequence). CDR3 sequence: CAWDATGVRGNTIYF. The CDR3 DNA follows: TGTGCCTGGGATGCTACAGGAGTCCGCGGAAACACCATATATTTT.

The rearrangement joins TRBV9 to TRBJ1-1; D uncertain. Germline V gene data show CDR1 as SGDLS and CDR2 as YYNGEE. V lost 2 bases and J 8 bases, leaving 16 bases between the germline ends. This CDR3 contains 14 residues. The CDR3 sequence is CASSVSPQNSEAFF. The CDR3 nucleotides are TGTGCCAGCAGCGTGTCCCCCCAAAACTCCGAAGCTTTCTTT.

The chain has TRBV12-3 or TRBV12-4 and TRBJ1-5; TRBD1 aligns across 7 bases. Trimming at V came to 11 bases and at J to 4 bases, leaving 8 bases not matched to a gene. The CDR3 is 13 residues long. The CDR3: CASAHRGNQPQHF. CDR3 nucleotides: TGTGCCTCAGCACACAGGGGAAATCAGCCCCAGCATTTT.

The J gene is TRBJ2-3, the V gene TRBV10-3, with unresolved D. The CDR3 has 15 amino acids. Between the trimmed V and J ends, which lost 4 bases and 2 bases, there was a span of 13 bases. Per the germline V gene, CDR1 is ENHRY and CDR2 is SYGVKD. CDR3 in DNA: TGTGCCATCAGTGGTTCCGGCGGTGACACAGATACGCAGTATTTT. Translation: CAISGSGGDTDTQYF.

The V call is TRBV30, the J call TRBJ2-3; maybe TRBD2 (6 bases). The CDR3 contains 14 residues. Per the germline V gene, CDR1 is GTSNPN and CDR2 is SVGIG (reference sequence). V was trimmed by 0 bases and J by 5 bases, leaving 12 bases between them. CDR3 DNA: TGTGCCTGGAGTGTAGGGGCGGGGCGAGATACGCAGTATTTT. Amino acid sequence: CAWSVGAGRDTQYF.

The rearrangement links TRBV11-2 to TRBJ1-4; D gene uncertain. V lost 6 bases and J lost 4, with 6 bases in between. CDR3 length: 12 residues. Germline-derived CDR1 and CDR2 are SGHAT and FQNNGV. The CDR3 sequence: CASSFRNEKLFF. In nucleotides, the CDR3 is TGTGCCAGCAGTTTCCGTAATGAAAAACTGTTTTTT.

The V call is TRBV6-5, the J call TRBJ1-4; D possibly corresponds to TRBD1 (5 bases). Germline V gene lookup returns CDR1 MNHEY and CDR2 SVGAGI. The ends were cut back, 10 bases at V and 5 bases at J, with 14 bases in the middle. This CDR3 region has 13 residues. The CDR3 region has the DNA TGTGCCACCCTCAGGGCGGCAAATGAAAAACTGTTTTTT. Amino acids: CATLRAANEKLFF.

The CDR3 reads CAWSSAEASPQHF. The CDR3 DNA is TGTGCCTGGAGTTCCGCGGAGGCCAGCCCCCAGCATTTT. V and J are TRBV30 and TRBJ1-5; D gene ambiguous. The CDR3 totals 13 residues. CDR1 is GTSNPN, CDR2 SVGIG, per germline (reference sequence). V was cut by 2 bases and J by 10 bases, with 15 bases left in between.

The J gene is TRBJ1-1, the V gene TRBV7-2; D remains unclear. The germline gives CDR1 SGHTA, CDR2 FQGNSA. This CDR3 has 14 amino acids. Trimming left V 1 base short and J 1 base short, with 7 bases between. As DNA, the CDR3 is TGTGCCAGCAGCTTAGAGCCAAAGAACACTGAAGCTTTCTTT. Protein: CASSLEPKNTEAFF.

The chain combines TRBV4-2 with TRBJ1-5; 9 bases are a match to TRBD1. V gave up 2 bases and J gave up 2 bases; unmatched junction bases: 4. The CDR3 is 16 residues long. Germline V gives CDR1 LGHNA, CDR2 YNFKEQ. CDR3 region: CASSQLGQGGNQPQHF. Here the CDR3 DNA reads TGTGCCAGCAGCCAATTGGGACAGGGAGGCAATCAGCCCCAGCATTTT.

The rearrangement uses TRBV6-2 or TRBV6-3 and TRBJ1-1, with D unresolved. CDR3 size: 13 residues. The germline V gene encodes CDR1 MNHEY and CDR2 SVGEGT. V was shortened by 6 bases and J by 4 bases, with 12 bases between the two germline ends. The CDR3 bases are TGTGCCAGCAGCCAAATCCCTTCCACTGAAGCTTTCTTT. It specifies CASSQIPSTEAFF.

The chain recombines TRBV5-4 with TRBJ1-2; the match to TRBD1 covers 12 bases. Germline CDR1 reads SGHNT; CDR2 reads YYREEE (reference sequence). This CDR3 region has 17 residues. The V gene end was trimmed by 0 bases and the J gene end by 4 bases; junction bases not matched to a gene: 7. CDR3 sequence: CASSLVGQGARSYGYTF. For the CDR3, the DNA is TGTGCCAGCAGCTTGGTGGGACAGGGGGCGCGTAGCTATGGCTACACCTTC.

V usage is TRBV28 and J usage is TRBJ1-1; TRBD1 is a possible D gene (5 bases). Germline V gene sequence: CDR1 MDHEN, CDR2 SYDVKM. The CDR3 length is 16 residues. V lost 3 bases, J lost 0 bases, and 14 bases lay in between. The CDR3 region is CASSLVSGGMNTEAFF. The CDR3 DNA is TGTGCCAGCAGTTTGGTATCCGGGGGGATGAACACTGAAGCTTTCTTT.